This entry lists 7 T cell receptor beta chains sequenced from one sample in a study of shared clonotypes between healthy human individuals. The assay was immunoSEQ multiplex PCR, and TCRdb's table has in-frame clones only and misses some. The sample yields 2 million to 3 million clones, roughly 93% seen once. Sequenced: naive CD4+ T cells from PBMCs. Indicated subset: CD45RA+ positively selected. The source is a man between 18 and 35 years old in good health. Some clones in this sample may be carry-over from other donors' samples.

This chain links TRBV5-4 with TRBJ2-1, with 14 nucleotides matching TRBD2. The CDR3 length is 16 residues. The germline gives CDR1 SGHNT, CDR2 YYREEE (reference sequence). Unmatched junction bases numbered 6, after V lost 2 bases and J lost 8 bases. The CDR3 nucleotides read TGTGCCAGCAGCTTTAGACTAGCGGGAGGGCCGGATGAGCAGTTCTTC. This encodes CASSFRLAGGPDEQFF.

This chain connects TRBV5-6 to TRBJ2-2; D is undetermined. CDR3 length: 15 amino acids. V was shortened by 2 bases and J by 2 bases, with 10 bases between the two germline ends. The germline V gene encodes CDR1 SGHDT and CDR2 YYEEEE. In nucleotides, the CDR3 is TGTGCCAGCAGCTTCACGGACCCAAACACCGGGGAGCTGTTTTTT. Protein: CASSFTDPNTGELFF.

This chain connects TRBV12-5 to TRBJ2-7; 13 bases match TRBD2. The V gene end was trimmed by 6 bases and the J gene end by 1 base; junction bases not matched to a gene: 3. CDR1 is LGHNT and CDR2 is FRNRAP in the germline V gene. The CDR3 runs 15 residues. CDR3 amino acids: CASGSGLAGSYEQYF. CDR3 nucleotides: TGTGCTAGTGGCTCGGGACTAGCGGGGTCCTACGAGCAGTACTTC.

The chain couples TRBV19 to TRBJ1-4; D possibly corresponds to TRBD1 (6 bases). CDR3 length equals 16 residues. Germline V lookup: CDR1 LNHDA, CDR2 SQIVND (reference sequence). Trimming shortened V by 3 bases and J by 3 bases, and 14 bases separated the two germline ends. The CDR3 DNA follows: TGTGCCAGTAGTATTGGACAGAGCGGACCTAATGAAAAACTGTTTTTT. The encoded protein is CASSIGQSGPNEKLFF.

CDR3 DNA sequence: TGTGCCAGCAGCCGTCACAGGGGGAACGGCCAACCCTACGAGCAGTACTTC. Amino acids: CASSRHRGNGQPYEQYF. The V call is TRBV4-2, the J call TRBJ2-7, with 8 positions matching TRBD1. From germline, CDR1 is LGHNA and CDR2 YNFKEQ. V lost 4 bases, J lost 2 bases, and 13 bases stayed unmatched. The CDR3 totals 17 residues.

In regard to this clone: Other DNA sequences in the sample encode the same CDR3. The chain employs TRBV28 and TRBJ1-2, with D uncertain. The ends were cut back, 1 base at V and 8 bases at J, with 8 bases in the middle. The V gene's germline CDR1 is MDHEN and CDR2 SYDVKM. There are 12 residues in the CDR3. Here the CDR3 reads CASSLSGAGYTF. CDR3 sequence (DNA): TGTGCCAGCAGTTTATCCGGAGCGGGCTACACCTTC.

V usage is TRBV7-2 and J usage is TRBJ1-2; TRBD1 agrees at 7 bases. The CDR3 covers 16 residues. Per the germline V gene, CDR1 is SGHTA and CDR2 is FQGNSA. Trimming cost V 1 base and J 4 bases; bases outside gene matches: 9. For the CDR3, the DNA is TGTGCCAGCAGCTTAGTAGCCCTCGACAGGGTCTATGGCTACACCTTC. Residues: CASSLVALDRVYGYTF.